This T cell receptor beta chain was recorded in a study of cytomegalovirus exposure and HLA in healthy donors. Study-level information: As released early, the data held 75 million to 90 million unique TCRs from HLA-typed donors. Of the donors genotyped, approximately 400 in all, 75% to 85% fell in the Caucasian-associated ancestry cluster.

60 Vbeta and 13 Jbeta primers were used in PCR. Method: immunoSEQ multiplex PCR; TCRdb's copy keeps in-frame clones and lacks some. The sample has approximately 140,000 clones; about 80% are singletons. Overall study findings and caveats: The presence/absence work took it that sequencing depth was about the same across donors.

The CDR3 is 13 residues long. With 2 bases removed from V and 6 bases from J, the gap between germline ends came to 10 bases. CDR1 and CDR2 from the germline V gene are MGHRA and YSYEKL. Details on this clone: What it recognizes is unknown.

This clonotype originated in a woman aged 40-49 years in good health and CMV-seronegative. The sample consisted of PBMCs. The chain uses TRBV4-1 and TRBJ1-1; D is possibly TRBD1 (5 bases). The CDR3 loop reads CASSQRQSPEAFF. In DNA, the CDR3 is TGCGCCAGCAGCCAACGACAGTCCCCTGAAGCTTTCTTT.